These 11 T cell receptor beta chains were all obtained from the same sample, sequenced in a study of cytomegalovirus exposure and HLA in healthy donors. 13 Jbeta primers and 60 Vbeta primers were used for the PCR. The table came from immunoSEQ multiplex PCR; TCRdb's copy has only in-frame clones and leaves some out. Here the sample spans 84,000 or so clones, around 85% being singletons. The sample was PBMCs. The receptors derive from a woman between 45 and 65 years old in good health and CMV-seronegative.

This clone appeared a single time. The CDR3 sequence is CASSDYESAYEQYF. In DNA, the CDR3 is TGCGCCAGCAGCGACTATGAATCGGCCTACGAGCAGTACTTC. The chain is built from TRBV4-1 and TRBJ2-7, with D possibly being TRBD2 (5 bases). CDR1 MGHRA and CDR2 YSYEKL come from the germline V gene. V was pared by 5 bases and J by 2 bases, with 13 bases between. The CDR3 runs 14 residues.

The J gene is TRBJ2-7, the V gene TRBV6-5, with TRBD1 matching over 12 bases. Germline V gene data show CDR1 as MNHEY and CDR2 as SVGAGI. The ends lost 6 bases at V and 5 bases at J; junction bases unmatched: 8. The CDR3 has 15 residues. CDR3 region: CASSLEGQGAHEQYF. Here the CDR3 DNA reads TGTGCCAGCAGCCTCGAGGGACAGGGGGCCCACGAGCAGTACTTC.

V gene TRBV6-5 combines with J gene TRBJ2-7; tentative D call: TRBD1 (5 bases). This CDR3 is 14 amino acids long. Trimming took 0 bases from V and 3 from J, leaving 9 bases between them. The germline gives CDR1 MNHEY, CDR2 SVGAGI. In nucleotides, the CDR3 is TGTGCCAGCAGTTACTCGCAGGGATACTACGAGCAGTACTTC. It codes for CASSYSQGYYEQYF.

This clone was detected a few times. The chain employs TRBV28 and TRBJ2-2; unclear D gene. Germline V gives CDR1 MDHEN, CDR2 SYDVKM. The length of the CDR3 is 15 residues. V was shortened by 3 bases and J by 7 bases, with 15 bases between the two germline ends. The CDR3 sequence: CASSFPGSKIGELFF. CDR3 sequence (DNA): TGTGCCAGCAGTTTTCCGGGTAGCAAGATCGGGGAGCTGTTTTTT.

The chain carries TRBV7-2 and TRBJ2-5; weak D call: TRBD2 (5 bases). This CDR3 contains 14 residues. Looked up from germline, CDR1 is SGHTA and CDR2 is FQGNSA. Trimming shortened V by 3 bases and J by 4 bases, and 12 bases separated the two germline ends. The CDR3 coding sequence is TGTGCCAGCAGCTTCAACGGGAAGGGAGAGACCCAGTACTTC. This translates into CASSFNGKGETQYF.

The V call is TRBV30, the J call TRBJ2-3; perhaps TRBD2 as D (7 bases). The germline V and J ends were trimmed by 2 bases and 0 bases, with 12 bases remaining between them. This CDR3 region has 15 residues. Germline V lookup: CDR1 GTSNPN, CDR2 SVGIG (reference sequence). The CDR3 here is CAWSWGGASTDTQYF. In DNA form, the CDR3 reads TGTGCCTGGAGTTGGGGGGGGGCTAGCACAGATACGCAGTATTTT.

V is TRBV7-2 and J is TRBJ1-2; 7 bases line up with TRBD1. The trim removed 5 bases at V and 10 bases at J, leaving 13 bases unmatched. Germline assignment: CDR1 SGHTA and CDR2 FQGNSA. The CDR3 is made up of 14 amino acids. The CDR3 DNA is TGTGCCAGCAGCCCCGCGGCTGGGGACAGCTTCTACACCTTC. Translation gives CASSPAAGDSFYTF.

The rearrangement uses TRBV28 and TRBJ2-7, with TRBD1 matching 7 bases. Germline CDR1 and CDR2: MDHEN and SYDVKM. J was trimmed by 3 bases and V by 4 bases; bases with no gene match: 3. This CDR3 spans 13 amino acids. CDR3 residues: CASSSPGGYEQYF. In DNA, the CDR3 is TGTGCCAGCAGTTCTCCAGGGGGCTACGAGCAGTACTTC.

The rearrangement joins TRBV6-6 to TRBJ2-2, with TRBD2 matching 9 bases. This CDR3 spans 14 amino acids. Germline V gene sequence: CDR1 MNHNY, CDR2 SVGAGI (reference sequence). With 10 bases clipped from V and 1 base from J, the junction kept 4 bases outside the gene matches. CDR3: CATNSGRNTGELFF. The CDR3, as DNA: TGTGCCACCAATAGCGGGAGGAACACCGGGGAGCTGTTTTTT.

The rearrangement joins TRBV4-1 to TRBJ2-1; 11 bases are a match to TRBD2. With 4 bases clipped from V and 0 bases from J, the junction kept 5 bases outside the gene matches. Germline V CDR1 and CDR2: MGHRA, YSYEKL. The CDR3 is made up of 17 amino acids. The CDR3: CASSPGTSGNSYNEQFF. DNA for the CDR3: TGCGCCAGCAGCCCCGGGACTAGCGGAAACTCCTACAATGAGCAGTTCTTC.

The chain combines TRBV2 with TRBJ2-1; 13 bases are shared with TRBD2. V was pared by 1 base and J by 10 bases, with 4 bases of the junction left unmatched. Germline V lookup: CDR1 SNHLY, CDR2 FYNNEI. The CDR3 totals 15 residues. CDR3 nucleotide sequence: TGTGCCAGCAGTGAAGGACTAGCGGGGGGCTGGGAGCAGTTCTTC. This encodes CASSEGLAGGWEQFF. Variable domain in full (rest from reference TRBV2 and TRBJ2-1): EPEVTQTPSHQVTQMGQEVILRCVPISNHLYFYWYRQILGQKVEFLVSFYNNEISEKSEIFDDQFSVERPDGSNFTLKIRSTKLEDSAMYFCASSEGLAGGWEQFFGPGTRLTVL.